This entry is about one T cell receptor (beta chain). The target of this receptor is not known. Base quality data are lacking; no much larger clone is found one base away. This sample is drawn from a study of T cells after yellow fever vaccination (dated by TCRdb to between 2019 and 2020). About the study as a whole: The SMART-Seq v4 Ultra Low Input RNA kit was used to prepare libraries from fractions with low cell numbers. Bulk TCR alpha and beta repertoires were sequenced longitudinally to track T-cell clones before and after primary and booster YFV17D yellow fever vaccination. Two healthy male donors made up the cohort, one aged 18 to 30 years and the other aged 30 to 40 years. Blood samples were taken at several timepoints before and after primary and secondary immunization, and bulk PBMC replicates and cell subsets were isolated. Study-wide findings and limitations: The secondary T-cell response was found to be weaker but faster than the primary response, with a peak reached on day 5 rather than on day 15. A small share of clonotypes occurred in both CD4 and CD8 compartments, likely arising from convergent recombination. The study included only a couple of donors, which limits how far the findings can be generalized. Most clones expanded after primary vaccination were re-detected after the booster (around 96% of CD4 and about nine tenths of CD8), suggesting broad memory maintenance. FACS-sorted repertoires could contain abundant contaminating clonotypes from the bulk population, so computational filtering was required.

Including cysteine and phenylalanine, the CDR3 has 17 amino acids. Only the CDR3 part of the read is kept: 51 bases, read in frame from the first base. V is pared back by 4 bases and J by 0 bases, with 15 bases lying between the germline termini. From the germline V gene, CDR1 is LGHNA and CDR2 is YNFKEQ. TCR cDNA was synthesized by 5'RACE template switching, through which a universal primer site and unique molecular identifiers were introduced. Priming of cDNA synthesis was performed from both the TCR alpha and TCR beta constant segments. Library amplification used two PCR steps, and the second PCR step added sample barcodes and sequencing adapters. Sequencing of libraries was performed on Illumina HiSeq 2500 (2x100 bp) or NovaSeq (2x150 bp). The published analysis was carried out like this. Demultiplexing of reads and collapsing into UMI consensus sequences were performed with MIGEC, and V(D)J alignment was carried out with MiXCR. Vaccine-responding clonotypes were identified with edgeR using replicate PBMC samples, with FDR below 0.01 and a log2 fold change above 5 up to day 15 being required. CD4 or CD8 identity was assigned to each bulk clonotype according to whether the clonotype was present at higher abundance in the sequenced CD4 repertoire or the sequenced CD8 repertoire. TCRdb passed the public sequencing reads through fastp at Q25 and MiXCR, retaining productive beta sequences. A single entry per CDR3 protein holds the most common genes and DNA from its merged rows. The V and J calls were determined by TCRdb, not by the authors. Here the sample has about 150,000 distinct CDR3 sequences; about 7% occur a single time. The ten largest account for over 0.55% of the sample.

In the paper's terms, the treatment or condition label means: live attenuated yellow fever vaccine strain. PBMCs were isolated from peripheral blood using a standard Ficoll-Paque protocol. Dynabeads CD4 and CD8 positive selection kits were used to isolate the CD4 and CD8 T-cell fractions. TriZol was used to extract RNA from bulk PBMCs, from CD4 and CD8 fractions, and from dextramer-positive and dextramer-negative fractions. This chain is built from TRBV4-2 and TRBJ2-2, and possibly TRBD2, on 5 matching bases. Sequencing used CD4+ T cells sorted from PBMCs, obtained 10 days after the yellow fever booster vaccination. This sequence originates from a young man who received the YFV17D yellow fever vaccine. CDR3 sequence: CASSLLDGWSNTGELFF. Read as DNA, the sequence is TGTGCCAGCAGCCTACTAGACGGGTGGTCGAACACCGGGGAGCTGTTTTTT.